This T cell receptor beta chain was sequenced during a study of shared clonotypes between healthy human individuals. Researchers ran the assay at a deep level. The assay was immunoSEQ multiplex PCR, and TCRdb's table has in-frame clones only and misses some. The sample records 2 million to 2.5 million clones, just over 90% being singletons. CDR3 length equals 15 residues. From germline, CDR1 is MDHEN and CDR2 SYDVKM. The ends were cut back, 1 base at V and 7 bases at J, with 14 bases in the middle. Points on this clone: The antigen is undetermined.

Study-wide results and limits: Researchers found naive subsets generally carried larger estimated richness than memory subsets.

The TCR was taken from a man aged 18-30 years in good health. Some clones in this sample may be carry-over from other donors' samples. The sequencing input was naive CD4+ T cells from PBMCs. Subset indicated: CD45RA+ positively selected. The genes are TRBV28 and TRBJ1-5; the D gene is possibly TRBD1 (6 bases). The CDR3 here is CASSLLAKGGQPQHF. The CDR3, as DNA: TGTGCCAGCAGTTTATTGGCCAAGGGGGGACAGCCCCAGCATTTT. The variable domain in full, with the rest retrieved from reference TRBV28 and TRBJ1-5, is DVKVTQSSRYLVKRTGEKVFLECVQDMDHENMFWYRQDPGLGLRLIYFSYDVKMKEKGDIPEGYSVSREKKERFSLILESASTNQTSMYLCASSLLAKGGQPQHFGDGTRLSIL.